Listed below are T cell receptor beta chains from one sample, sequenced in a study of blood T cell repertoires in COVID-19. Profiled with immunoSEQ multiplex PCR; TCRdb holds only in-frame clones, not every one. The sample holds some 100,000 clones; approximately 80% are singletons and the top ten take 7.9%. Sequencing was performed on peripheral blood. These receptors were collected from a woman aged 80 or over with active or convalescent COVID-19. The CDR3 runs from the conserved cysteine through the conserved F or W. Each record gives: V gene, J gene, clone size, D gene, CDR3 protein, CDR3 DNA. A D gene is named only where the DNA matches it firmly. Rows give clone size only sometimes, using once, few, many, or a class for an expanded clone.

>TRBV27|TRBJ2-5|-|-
CASSRSWAETQYF
TGTGCCAGCAGTCGTAGTTGGGCAGAGACCCAGTACTTC
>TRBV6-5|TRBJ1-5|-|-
CASSYGVYEPQHF
TGTGCCAGCAGTTATGGTGTCTATGAGCCCCAGCATTTT
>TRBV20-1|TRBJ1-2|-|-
CSAAGHYGYTF
TGCAGTGCAGCAGGGCACTATGGCTACACCTTC
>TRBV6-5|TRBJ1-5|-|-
CASRQGWNSNQPQHF
TGTGCCAGCAGACAGGGTTGGAATAGCAATCAGCCCCAGCATTTT
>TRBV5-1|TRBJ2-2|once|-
CASFPGTSNTGELFF
TGCGCCAGTTTTCCCGGGACATCGAACACCGGGGAGCTGTTTTTT
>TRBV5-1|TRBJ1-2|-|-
CASSLSALTSYGYTF
TGCGCCAGCAGCTTAAGTGCCCTAACCTCTTATGGCTACACCTTC
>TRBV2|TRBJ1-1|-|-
CASTPGYYTEAFF
TGTGCCAGCACCCCGGGATATTACACTGAAGCTTTCTTT
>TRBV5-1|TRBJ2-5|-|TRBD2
CASSLSGTSGKETQYF
TGCGCCAGCAGCTTATCTGGGACTAGCGGGAAAGAGACCCAGTACTTC
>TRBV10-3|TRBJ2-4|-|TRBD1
CAISELSGQDIQYF
TGTGCCATCAGTGAGTTGTCGGGACAGGACATTCAGTACTTC
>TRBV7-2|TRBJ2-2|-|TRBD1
CASSEQLTGQNGELFF
TGTGCCAGCAGCGAACAGCTGACAGGGCAGAACGGGGAGCTGTTTTTT
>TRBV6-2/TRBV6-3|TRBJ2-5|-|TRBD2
CASSYGGSRETQYF
TGTGCCAGCAGTTACGGCGGGAGTCGAGAGACCCAGTACTTC
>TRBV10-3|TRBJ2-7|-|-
CAISEEVGGAYEQYF
TGTGCCATCAGTGAGGAGGTCGGAGGGGCCTACGAGCAGTACTTC
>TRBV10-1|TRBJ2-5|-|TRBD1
CASSPGFVWKDRGWQETQYF
TGCGCCAGCAGTCCCGGGTTTGTTTGGAAGGACAGGGGTTGGCAAGAGACCCAGTACTTC
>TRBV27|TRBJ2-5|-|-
CASREAGTETQYF
TGTGCCAGCAGGGAGGCGGGGACAGAGACCCAGTACTTC
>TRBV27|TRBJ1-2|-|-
CASSLAGLGYGYTF
TGTGCCAGCAGTTTGGCAGGTCTTGGCTATGGCTACACCTTC
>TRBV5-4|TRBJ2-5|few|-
CASKVEGVGETQYF
TGTGCCAGCAAGGTGGAGGGAGTTGGTGAGACCCAGTACTTC
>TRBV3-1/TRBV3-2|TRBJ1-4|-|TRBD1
CASSQDWGTATNEKLFF
TGTGCCAGCAGCCAAGATTGGGGGACAGCAACTAATGAAAAACTGTTTTTT
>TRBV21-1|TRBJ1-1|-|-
CASSKERRGPLNTEAFF
TGTGCCAGCAGCAAAGAGCGCAGGGGACCTCTGAACACTGAAGCTTTCTTT
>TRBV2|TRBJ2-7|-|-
CASSNTRYEQYF
TGTGCCAGCAGCAACACGAGGTACGAGCAGTACTTC
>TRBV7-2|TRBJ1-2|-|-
CASSLPSALGGYTF
TGTGCCAGCAGCTTACCCAGCGCCCTTGGTGGCTACACCTTC
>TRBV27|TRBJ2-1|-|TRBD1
CASIINRGPRGNEQFF
TGTGCCAGCATTATAAACAGGGGCCCACGGGGTAATGAGCAGTTCTTC
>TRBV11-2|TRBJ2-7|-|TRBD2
CASTEGLAGGYEQYF
TGTGCCAGCACCGAGGGACTAGCGGGAGGATACGAGCAGTACTTC
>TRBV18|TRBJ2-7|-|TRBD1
CASSPDRVREQYF
TGTGCCAGCTCACCAGACAGGGTGAGAGAGCAGTACTTC
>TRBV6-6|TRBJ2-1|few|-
CASSYVESEQFF
TGTGCCAGCAGTTACGTCGAGAGCGAGCAGTTCTTC
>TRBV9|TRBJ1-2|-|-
CASSVEVTSGSGYTF
TGTGCCAGCAGCGTAGAAGTAACTTCCGGTAGTGGCTACACCTTC
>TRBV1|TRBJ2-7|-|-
CTSSPNLLGDEQYF
TGCACCAGCAGCCCCAACCTACTAGGAGACGAGCAGTACTTC
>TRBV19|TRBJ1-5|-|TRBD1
CASSKGDRGFWNQPQHF
TGTGCCAGTAGTAAAGGTGACAGGGGTTTTTGGAATCAGCCCCAGCATTTT
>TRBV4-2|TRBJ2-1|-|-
CASSYQRRSSYNEQFF
TGTGCCAGCAGCTACCAGCGGAGGAGCTCCTACAATGAGCAGTTCTTC
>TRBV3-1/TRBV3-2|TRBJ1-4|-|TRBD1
CASSQVGTGPTNEKLFF
TGTGCCAGCAGCCAAGTAGGGACAGGGCCAACTAATGAAAAACTGTTTTTT
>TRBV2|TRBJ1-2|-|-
CASSEMAGGTNYGYTF
TGTGCCAGCAGTGAAATGGCGGGGGGTACTAACTATGGCTACACCTTC
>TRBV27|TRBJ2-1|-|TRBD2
CASLSPGTSDSEQFF
TGTGCCAGCTTATCTCCCGGGACTAGCGATAGTGAGCAGTTCTTC
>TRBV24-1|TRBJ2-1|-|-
CATSQSGYSYNEQFF
TGTGCCACCAGTCAAAGCGGTTATTCCTACAATGAGCAGTTCTTC
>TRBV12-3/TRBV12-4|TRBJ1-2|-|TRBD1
CASIQGRNYGYTF
TGTGCCAGCATACAGGGGCGTAACTATGGCTACACCTTC
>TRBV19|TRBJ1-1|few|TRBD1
CASSNPTGVNTEAFF
TGTGCCAGTAGTAACCCCACAGGGGTTAACACTGAAGCTTTCTTT
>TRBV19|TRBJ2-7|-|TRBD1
CASSTGPTYEQYF
TGTGCCAGTTCGACAGGGCCAACCTACGAGCAGTACTTC
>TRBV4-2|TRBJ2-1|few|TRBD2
CASSQDELAGGWDEQFF
TGTGCCAGCAGCCAAGATGAACTAGCGGGGGGGTGGGATGAGCAGTTCTTC
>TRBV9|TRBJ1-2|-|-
CASSVDLGHYGYTF
TGTGCCAGCAGCGTAGACTTAGGACACTATGGCTATACCTTC
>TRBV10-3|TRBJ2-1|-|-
CAISADNEQFF
TGTGCCATCAGCGCAGACAATGAGCAGTTCTTC